Listed here are 9 T cell receptor beta chains from one sample, sequenced in a study of T cell responses to AZD1222 COVID-19 vaccine. Sequencing was performed with immunoSEQ multiplex PCR; in TCRdb, only in-frame clones are kept and a portion is missing. The sample carries 68,000 or so clones, 88% recorded once. Here the sequenced sample was peripheral blood, taken on day 0 of AZD1222 vaccination. All receptors come from an adult in good health.

The CDR3, as DNA: TGCGCCAGCAGCCAAGCGTTAGCGGGAGGGGAGACCCAGTACTTC. Protein sequence: CASSQALAGGETQYF. The chain combines TRBV4-3 with TRBJ2-5, with 11 bases lining up with TRBD2. The junction had 3 bases not matched to a gene; V was cut back by 1 base and J by 5 bases. The length of the CDR3 is 15 residues. From germline, CDR1 is LGHNA and CDR2 YSLEER.

The chain couples TRBV18 to TRBJ2-5, with D possibly matching TRBD1 (5 bases). CDR3 length equals 15 residues. Germline loops: CDR1 KGHSH, CDR2 LQKENI. V shed 6 bases and J shed 5 bases, with 19 bases lying between them. As DNA, the CDR3 is TGTGCCAGCTCTCTCGATCGGACAACCGGCGAGACCCAGTACTTC. This encodes CASSLDRTTGETQYF.

The chain uses TRBV6-5 and TRBJ2-7, with D maybe TRBD1 (6 bases). Per the germline V gene, CDR1 is MNHEY and CDR2 is SVGAGI. With 7 bases removed from V and 3 bases from J, the gap between germline ends came to 13 bases. The CDR3 totals 13 residues. This CDR3 reads CASKGGHLYEQYF. The DNA of the CDR3 is TGTGCCAGCAAAGGGGGACACCTCTACGAGCAGTACTTC.

Only a few counts were recorded for this clone. V usage is TRBV6-2 or TRBV6-3 and J usage is TRBJ2-1, with TRBD2 matching over 11 bases. Per the germline V gene, CDR1 is MNHEY and CDR2 is SVGEGT. This CDR3 contains 17 residues. After removal of 0 bases from V and 4 bases from J, the junction contained 5 bases not matched to a gene. CDR3 in DNA: TGTGCCAGCAGTTACTCCCCGACTAGCGGGATTTACAATGAGCAGTTCTTC. It is translated as CASSYSPTSGIYNEQFF.

The chain is built from TRBV5-1 and TRBJ2-5; 9 bases line up with TRBD2. This CDR3 comprises 16 residues. With V trimmed by 4 bases and J by 5 bases, 12 bases remained unmatched. Germline V lookup: CDR1 SGHRS, CDR2 YFSETQ. The CDR3 DNA sequence: TGCGCCAGCAGCGAGACCTTAGCGGGAGACGGGGAGACCCAGTACTTC. This gives the protein CASSETLAGDGETQYF.

The chain couples TRBV2 to TRBJ2-1, with a tentative D call TRBD2 (6 bases). The CDR3 has 17 residues. Germline V CDR1 and CDR2: SNHLY, FYNNEI. V was pared by 4 bases and J by 3 bases, with 19 bases between. CDR3 sequence reads: CASSGILGRGNYNEQFF. As DNA, the CDR3 is TGTGCCAGCAGTGGGATCCTGGGGCGGGGAAACTACAATGAGCAGTTCTTC.

Concerning this clone: Sequence at one end of the junction differs from germline and may be a read error. This rearrangement joins TRBV18 to TRBJ1-4; no reliable D call. Germline V gene lookup returns CDR1 KGHSH and CDR2 LQKENI. The CDR3 contains 15 residues. The CDR3 bases are TGTGCCAGCTCCCCACCCGGAGGGTCAAGCGAAAAACTGTTTTTT. Translated: CASSPPGGSSEKLFF.

The chain uses TRBV6-4 and TRBJ2-2; possibly TRBD1 for D (7 bases). Per the germline V gene, CDR1 is MRHNA and CDR2 is SNTAGT. The CDR3 consists of 15 residues. Trimming removed 3 bases from V and 3 bases from J, with 11 bases in between. The CDR3 is CASSEGGGYTGELFF. The CDR3 bases are TGTGCCAGCAGTGAAGGAGGGGGCTACACCGGGGAGCTGTTTTTT.

J is TRBJ2-3 and V is TRBV6-5, with a weak D call TRBD1 (7 bases). Deletions cut 4 bases from V and 1 base from J, with 9 bases between. From germline, CDR1 is MNHEY and CDR2 SVGAGI. The CDR3 is 14 amino acids. The CDR3 spells CASSSGGRTDTQYF. The CDR3 DNA is TGTGCCAGCAGTTCAGGGGGGCGCACAGATACGCAGTATTTT.